One sample yielded the 9 T cell receptor beta chains listed below, sequenced in a study of CD8 T cells in ankylosing spondylitis (dated by TCRdb to about 2017). Library construction relied on 5' RACE. The sample was run on an Illumina HiSeq 2500. The public reads were reanalyzed by TCRdb: fastp trimming at Q25, MiXCR alignment, in-frame beta chains only. Rows are unified per CDR3 protein, each entry keeping the most common DNA and genes. Present in this sample are about 130,000 distinct CDR3 sequences, about 7% of which were seen just once. In total, the top ten clones hold 12% of the sample. The material sequenced was blood, either unsorted or a sorted T cell fraction (not recorded which). The source of these receptors is a female donor with ankylosing spondylitis or in good health (not recorded which).

At least ten counts were recorded for this clonotype. The gene calls are TRBV7-9 and TRBJ2-1, with no clear D. This CDR3 is built from 12 residues. V gave up 5 bases and J gave up 9 bases, with 11 bases separating them. The germline gives CDR1 SEHNR, CDR2 FQNEAQ (reference sequence). For the CDR3, the DNA is TGTGCCAGCAGCCAGCTAGAGCTTGAGCAGTTCTTC. The encoded protein is CASSQLELEQFF.

This clonotype was found many times. In nucleotides, the CDR3 is TGTGCCAGTAGCCCATTGGCAGTGGATTCACCCCTCCACTTT. It specifies CASSPLAVDSPLHF. This chain uses TRBV19 with TRBJ1-6; D is unresolved. Trimming pared 6 bases from V and 8 bases from J, leaving 14 bases between. Germline loops: CDR1 LNHDA, CDR2 SQIVND (reference sequence). The length of the CDR3 is 14 residues.

A few counts support this clonotype. This CDR3 reads CASRGQWSNQPQHF. DNA for the CDR3: TGTGCCAGCCGAGGACAGTGGAGCAATCAGCCCCAGCATTTT. The chain combines TRBV6-2 or TRBV6-3 with TRBJ1-5, with D perhaps matching TRBD1 (6 bases). V lost 8 bases to trimming and J lost 1 base, with 12 bases between them. Germline assignment: CDR1 MNHEY and CDR2 SVGEGT. There are 14 residues in the CDR3.

About this clonotype: A much more abundant neighbour one base away suggests this may be a read error. The V and J genes are TRBV12-3 or TRBV12-4 and TRBJ1-5, with D possibly being TRBD1 (5 bases). This CDR3 spans 15 amino acids. The CDR3: CANSLATEQNQPQHF. The CDR3 nucleotides are TGTGCCAACAGTTTAGCGACAGAGCAAAATCAGCCCCAGCATTTT.

This clonotype was detected many times. The chain has TRBV12-3 or TRBV12-4 and TRBJ1-2; 11 positions agree with TRBD1. The CDR3 is 17 amino acids. V lost 3 bases, J lost 8 bases, and 14 bases stayed unmatched. CDR3 DNA: TGTGCCAGCAGTTTTGGGGCCGGGACAGGGGGGAATGGGGGCTACACCTTC. It translates to CASSFGAGTGGNGGYTF.

V is TRBV28 and J is TRBJ2-6; D remains ambiguous. CDR1 and CDR2 (germline): MDHEN, SYDVKM. This CDR3 spans 15 amino acids. Trimming took off 5 bases at V and 1 base at J, with 9 bases between the two ends. CDR3 sequence: CASSTALSGANVLTF. The CDR3 nucleotides read TGTGCCAGCAGTACTGCCTTATCTGGGGCCAACGTCCTGACTTTC. Filled out from reference TRBV28 and TRBJ2-6, the complete variable domain reads DVKVTQSSRYLVKRTGEKVFLECVQDMDHENMFWYRQDPGLGLRLIYFSYDVKMKEKGDIPEGYSVSREKKERFSLILESASTNQTSMYLCASSTALSGANVLTFGAGSRLTVL.

This clonotype has at least ten counts. One end of the junction varies from germline; a read error may be responsible. The chain combines TRBV15 with TRBJ1-4; D perhaps matches TRBD1 (5 bases). CDR1 and CDR2 (germline): LNHNV, YYDKDF (reference sequence). CDR3 size: 16 residues. CDR3 protein: CATSREVAGLNEKLFF. CDR3 bases: TGTGCCACCAGTAGAGAGGTGGCAGGGCTTAATGAAAAACTGTTTTTT.

This clonotype was found many times. The CDR3 protein is CSASRGNQPQHF. CDR3 sequence (DNA): TGCAGTGCTAGTAGAGGCAATCAGCCCCAGCATTTT. The rearrangement joins TRBV20-1 to TRBJ1-5; unclear D gene. The CDR3 extends over 12 amino acids. V was clipped by 3 bases and J by 2 bases, with 5 bases between them. CDR1 and CDR2 from the germline V gene are DFQATT and SNEGSKA (reference sequence).

Many counts were recorded for this clonotype. V and J are TRBV12-3 or TRBV12-4 and TRBJ1-1; D remains ambiguous. V shed 5 bases and J shed 4 bases, with 11 bases lying between them. The CDR3 runs to 13 residues. For the CDR3, the DNA is TGTGCCAGCAGTCCCAGCCGGTCCACTGAAGCTTTCTTT. Translated, it gives CASSPSRSTEAFF.